The T cell receptor beta chain described here comes from a study of blood T cell repertoires in COVID-19 (dated by TCRdb to the early 2020s). With respect to the entire study: The collaborator samples originated in the United States, Italy and Spain and spanned the acute and convalescent phases of COVID-19. The prospective study material was composed of cDNA or gDNA derived from T cells, B-cell-depleted T cells, or PBMCs. The dataset comprised deeply sampled blood TCRbeta repertoires from subjects exposed to, actively infected with, or recovered from COVID-19. The repertoires were made available in a free public database intended to serve as a resource for research on the immune response to SARS-CoV-2. Samples came from the ongoing ImmuneRACE study (first 160 participants) plus 1,254 subjects from 6 global collaborators. The sample metadata nearly always contained a de-identified subject ID, COVID-19 status, age in years and sex. Where available, HLA class I and class II types were taken from metadata supplied by the sample provider and were not determined by assay-based typing.

Here V drops 4 bases and J drops 2 bases, and the junction holds 12 bases not matched to any gene. From the cysteine through the phenylalanine, the CDR3 covers 17 amino acids. Solely the CDR3 DNA is kept, with 51 bases framed from the first base. The germline V gene supplies CDR1 SGHRS and CDR2 YFSETQ. The paper's findings and limits, for the study overall: How much clinical and demographic metadata was included differed by source and by participant, and the metadata was provided uncurated.

TCRbeta CDR3 regions were amplified from genomic DNA by means of the immunoSEQ Assay, a bias-controlled multiplex PCR. Under the source paper's analysis protocol: The number of nucleated cells in each sample was estimated from the amplification of reference gene primers within the assay. To quantify the absolute abundance of each unique TCRbeta CDR3 rearrangement, sequence reads were collapsed and filtered. For each sample, productive Simpson clonality was calculated as the square root of Simpson's diversity index over productive rearrangements. As stored in TCRdb, this immuneACCESS dataset retains in-frame rearrangements with V and J assigned. A fraction of the clones does not appear; measured against another copy, unresolved V genes explain less than half of the discrepancy, and the remainder lacks a known reason. Clonal size and the V and J genes are those of that table, whereas D and trimming came from the DNA. Within this sample are 130,000 to 150,000 clones, with approximately 88% of them counted one time only. The leading ten clones occupy around 1.9% of the sample.

With respect to this clone: Its cognate antigen has yet to be identified. No much larger clone exists at a distance of one base, and base qualities are not known.

Collaborating institutions collected whole blood in K2EDTA tubes following their own protocols. For TCRbeta analysis, collaborators shipped samples as frozen whole blood, isolated PBMCs, or DNA extracted from either of those sample types. The rearranged segments are TRBV5-1 and TRBJ2-1; TRBD2 fits 7 bases in the junction. Specimen: peripheral blood. The TCR comes from a man in his 70s with acute or convalescent COVID-19. The nucleotides read TGCGCCAGCAGCCCTACGTACGGCGGGAGAACCTACAATGAGCAGTTCTTC. This gives the protein CASSPTYGGRTYNEQFF.